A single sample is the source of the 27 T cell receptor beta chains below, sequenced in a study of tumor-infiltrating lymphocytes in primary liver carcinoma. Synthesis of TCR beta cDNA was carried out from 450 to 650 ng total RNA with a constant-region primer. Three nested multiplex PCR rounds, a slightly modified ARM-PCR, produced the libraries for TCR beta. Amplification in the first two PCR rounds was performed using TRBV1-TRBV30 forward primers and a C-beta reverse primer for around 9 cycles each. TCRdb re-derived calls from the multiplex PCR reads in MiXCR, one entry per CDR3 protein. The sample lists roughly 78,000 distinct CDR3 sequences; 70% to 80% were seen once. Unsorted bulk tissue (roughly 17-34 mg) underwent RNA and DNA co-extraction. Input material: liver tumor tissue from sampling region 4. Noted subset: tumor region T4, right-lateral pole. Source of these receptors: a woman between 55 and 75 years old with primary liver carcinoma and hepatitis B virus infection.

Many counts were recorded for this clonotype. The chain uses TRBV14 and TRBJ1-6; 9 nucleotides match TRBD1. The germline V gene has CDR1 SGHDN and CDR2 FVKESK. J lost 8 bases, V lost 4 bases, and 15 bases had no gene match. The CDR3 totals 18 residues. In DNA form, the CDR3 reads TGTGCCAGCAGCCCAAGGTGGGGACAGGGCATCCGGGATTCACCCCTCCACTTT. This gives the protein CASSPRWGQGIRDSPLHF.

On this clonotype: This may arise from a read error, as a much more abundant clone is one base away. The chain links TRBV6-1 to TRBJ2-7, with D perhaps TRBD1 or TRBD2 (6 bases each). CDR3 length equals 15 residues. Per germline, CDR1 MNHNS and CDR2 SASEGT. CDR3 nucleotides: TGTGCCAACAGTAAGGGGGACTTAGGCACTTACGAGCGGTACTTC. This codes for CANSKGDLGTYERYF.

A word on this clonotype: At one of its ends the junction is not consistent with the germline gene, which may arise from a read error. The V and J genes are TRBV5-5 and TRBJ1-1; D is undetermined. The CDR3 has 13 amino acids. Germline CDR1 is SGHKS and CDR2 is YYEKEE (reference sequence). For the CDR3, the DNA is TGTGCCAACAGCCGGGAGTTCAACACTGGAGCTTTCTTT. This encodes CANSREFNTGAFF.

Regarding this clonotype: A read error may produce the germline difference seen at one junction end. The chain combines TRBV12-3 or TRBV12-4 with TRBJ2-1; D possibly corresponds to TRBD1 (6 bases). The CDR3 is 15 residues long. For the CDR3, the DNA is TGTGCCAGTACCATCACAGGGTCCCTTGTCAATGAGGAGTACTTC. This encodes CASTITGSLVNEEYF.

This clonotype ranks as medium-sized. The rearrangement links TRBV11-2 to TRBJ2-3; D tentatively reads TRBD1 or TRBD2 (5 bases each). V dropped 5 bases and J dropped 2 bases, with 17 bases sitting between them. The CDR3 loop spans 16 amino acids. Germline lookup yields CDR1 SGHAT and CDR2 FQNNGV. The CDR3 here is CASSAERRGYTDTQYF. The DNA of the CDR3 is TGTGCCAGCAGCGCAGAGCGCCGGGGCTACACAGATACGCAGTATTTT. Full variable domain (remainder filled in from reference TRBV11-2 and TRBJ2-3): EAGVAQSPRYKIIEKRQSVAFWCNPISGHATLYWYQQILGQGPKLLIQFQNNGVVDDSQLPKDRFSAERLKGVDSTLKIQPAKLEDSAVYLCASSAERRGYTDTQYFGPGTRLTVL.

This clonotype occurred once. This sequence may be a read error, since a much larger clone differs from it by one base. The CDR3 is CASSKHGDTEAFF. The CDR3 nucleotides read TGTGCCAGCAGTAAACATGGGGACACTGAAGCTTTCTTT. V gene TRBV2 combines with J gene TRBJ1-1; D unresolved. The germline V gene encodes CDR1 SNHLY and CDR2 FYNNEI. The V end was cut by 5 bases, the J end by 3 bases, with 10 bases between. CDR3 length: 13 residues. Full variable domain (outside the CDR3, taken from reference TRBV2 and TRBJ1-1): EPEVTQTPSHQVTQMGQEVILRCVPISNHLYFYWYRQILGQKVEFLVSFYNNEISEKSEIFDDQFSVERPDGSNFTLKIRSTKLEDSAMYFCASSKHGDTEAFFGQGTRLTVV.

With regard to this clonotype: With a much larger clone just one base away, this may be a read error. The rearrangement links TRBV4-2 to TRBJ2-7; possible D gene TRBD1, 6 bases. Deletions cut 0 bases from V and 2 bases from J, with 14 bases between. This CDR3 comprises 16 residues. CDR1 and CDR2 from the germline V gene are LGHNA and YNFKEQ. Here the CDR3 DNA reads TGTGCCAGCAGCCAAGATGGGGGCGGATCCCCCTACGAGCAGTACTTC. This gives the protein CASSQDGGGSPYEQYF.

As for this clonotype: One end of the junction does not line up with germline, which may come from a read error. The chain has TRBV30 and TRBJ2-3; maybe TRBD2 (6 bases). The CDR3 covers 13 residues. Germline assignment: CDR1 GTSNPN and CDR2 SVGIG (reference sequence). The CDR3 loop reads CAWCATSRDMQYF. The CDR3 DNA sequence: TGTGCCTGGTGTGCAACTAGCAGGGATATGCAGTATTTT.

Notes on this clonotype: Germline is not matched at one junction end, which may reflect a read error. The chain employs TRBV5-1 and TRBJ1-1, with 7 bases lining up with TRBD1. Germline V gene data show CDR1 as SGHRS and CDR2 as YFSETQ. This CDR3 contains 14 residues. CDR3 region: CTSSLGTANTEAFF. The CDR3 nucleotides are TGCACCAGCAGCTTGGGGACAGCTAACACTGAAGCCTTCTTT.

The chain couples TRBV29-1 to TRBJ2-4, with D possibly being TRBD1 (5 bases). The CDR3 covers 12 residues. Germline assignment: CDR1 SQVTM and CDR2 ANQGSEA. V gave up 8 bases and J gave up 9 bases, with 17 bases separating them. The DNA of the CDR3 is TGCAGCATTGGTACAGCGCAGGGCATTCAGTACTTC. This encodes CSIGTAQGIQYF.

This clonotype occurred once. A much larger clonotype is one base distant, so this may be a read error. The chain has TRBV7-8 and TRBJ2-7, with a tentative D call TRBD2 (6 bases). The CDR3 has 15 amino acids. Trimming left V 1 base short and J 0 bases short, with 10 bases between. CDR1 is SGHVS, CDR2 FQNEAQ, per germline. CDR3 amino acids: CASSLVGRSSYEQYF. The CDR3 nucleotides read TGTGCCAGCAGCTTAGTCGGGAGAAGCTCCTACGAGCAGTACTTC.

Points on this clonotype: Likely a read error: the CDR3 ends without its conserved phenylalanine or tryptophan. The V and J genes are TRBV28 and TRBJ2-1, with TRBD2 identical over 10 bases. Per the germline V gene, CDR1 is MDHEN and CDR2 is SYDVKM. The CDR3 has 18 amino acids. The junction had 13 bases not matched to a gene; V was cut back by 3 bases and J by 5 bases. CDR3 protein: CASSFSGRTGLSNNEQFL. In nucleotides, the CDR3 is TGTGCCAGCAGTTTTAGCGGGAGGACCGGGCTTTCGAACAATGAGCAGTTCTTA.

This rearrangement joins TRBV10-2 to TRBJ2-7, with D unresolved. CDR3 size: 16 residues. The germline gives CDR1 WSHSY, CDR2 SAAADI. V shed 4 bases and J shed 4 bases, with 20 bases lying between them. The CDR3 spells CASSVQQTVGSYEQYF. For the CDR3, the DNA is TGCGCCAGCAGTGTTCAGCAGACCGTAGGAAGTTACGAGCAGTACTTC.

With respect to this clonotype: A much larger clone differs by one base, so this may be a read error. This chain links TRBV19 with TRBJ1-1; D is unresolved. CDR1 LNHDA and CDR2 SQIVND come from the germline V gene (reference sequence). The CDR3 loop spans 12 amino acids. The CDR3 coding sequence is TGTACCAGTAAAGACGTGAACACTGAAGCTTTCTTT. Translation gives CTSKDVNTEAFF.

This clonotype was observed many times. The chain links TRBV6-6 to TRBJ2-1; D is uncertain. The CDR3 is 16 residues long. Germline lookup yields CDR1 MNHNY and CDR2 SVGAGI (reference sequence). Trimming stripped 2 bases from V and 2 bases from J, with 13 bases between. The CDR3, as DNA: TGTGCCAGCAGTTACCAGCCCCTGCCCCCCTACAATGAGCAGTTCTTC. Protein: CASSYQPLPPYNEQFF.

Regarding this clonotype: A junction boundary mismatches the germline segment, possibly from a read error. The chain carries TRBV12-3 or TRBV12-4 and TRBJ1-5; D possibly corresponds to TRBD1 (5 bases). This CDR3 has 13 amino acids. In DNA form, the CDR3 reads TGTGCCAGGAGTCCCATGGGACGGCAGCCCCAGTACTTT. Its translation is CARSPMGRQPQYF.

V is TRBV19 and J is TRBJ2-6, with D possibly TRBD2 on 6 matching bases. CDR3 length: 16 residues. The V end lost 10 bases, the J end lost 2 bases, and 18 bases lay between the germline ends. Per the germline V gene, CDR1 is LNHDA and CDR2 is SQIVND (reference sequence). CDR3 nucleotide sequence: TGTGCCACTTCTGGACTAACCGGGACTGGGGCCAACGTCCTGACTTTC. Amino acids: CATSGLTGTGANVLTF.

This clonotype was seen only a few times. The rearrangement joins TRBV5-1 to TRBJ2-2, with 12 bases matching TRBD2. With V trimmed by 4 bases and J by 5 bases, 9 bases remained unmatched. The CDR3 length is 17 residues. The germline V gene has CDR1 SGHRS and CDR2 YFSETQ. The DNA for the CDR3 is TGCGCCAGCAGCGGACTAGCGGGAACTCCGGGGACCGGGGAGCTGTTTTTT. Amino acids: CASSGLAGTPGTGELFF.

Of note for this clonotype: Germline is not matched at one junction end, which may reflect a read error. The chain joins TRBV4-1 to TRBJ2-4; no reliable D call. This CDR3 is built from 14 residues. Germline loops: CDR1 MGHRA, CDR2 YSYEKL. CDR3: CTSSQEMAGNIQYF. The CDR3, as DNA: TGCACCAGCAGCCAAGAGATGGCAGGCAATATTCAGTACTTC.

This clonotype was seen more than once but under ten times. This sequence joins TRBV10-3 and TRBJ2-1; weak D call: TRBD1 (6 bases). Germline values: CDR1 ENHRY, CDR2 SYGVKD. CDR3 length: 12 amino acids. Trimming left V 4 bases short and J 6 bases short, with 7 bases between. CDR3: CAISGDTNEQFF. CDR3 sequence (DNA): TGTGCCATCAGTGGGGACACCAATGAGCAGTTCTTC.

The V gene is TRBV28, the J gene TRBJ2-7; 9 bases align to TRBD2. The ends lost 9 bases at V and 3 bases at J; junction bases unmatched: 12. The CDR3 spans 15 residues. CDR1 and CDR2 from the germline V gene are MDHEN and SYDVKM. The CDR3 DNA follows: TGTGCCAGTAGTAGGGCGGGAGGGAATCACTACGAGCAGTACTTC. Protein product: CASSRAGGNHYEQYF.

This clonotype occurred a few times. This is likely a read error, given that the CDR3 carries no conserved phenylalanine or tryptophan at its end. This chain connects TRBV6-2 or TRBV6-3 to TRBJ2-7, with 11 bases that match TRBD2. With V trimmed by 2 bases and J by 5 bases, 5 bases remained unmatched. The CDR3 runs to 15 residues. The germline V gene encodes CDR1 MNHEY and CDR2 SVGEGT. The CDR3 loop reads CASSYPLAGVDEQYS. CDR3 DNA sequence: TGTGCCAGCAGTTACCCACTAGCGGGAGTTGACGAGCAGTACTCC.

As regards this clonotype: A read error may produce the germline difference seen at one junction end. DNA for the CDR3: TGCGCCAGCACCAACGACGCTGGCTCCTACGAGCAGTACTTC. Translating gives CASTNDAGSYEQYF. This chain joins TRBV12-3 or TRBV12-4 and TRBJ2-7; D unresolved. The CDR3 is 14 residues long.

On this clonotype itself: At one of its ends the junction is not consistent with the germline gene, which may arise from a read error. Here the CDR3 DNA reads TGTGCCAGCACTTACTCACAGGGGCGGGGTTACACCTTC. It is translated as CASTYSQGRGYTF. This chain joins TRBV6-5 and TRBJ1-2; 7 bases agree with TRBD1. The germline V gene has CDR1 MNHEY and CDR2 SVGAGI. This CDR3 is 13 amino acids long.

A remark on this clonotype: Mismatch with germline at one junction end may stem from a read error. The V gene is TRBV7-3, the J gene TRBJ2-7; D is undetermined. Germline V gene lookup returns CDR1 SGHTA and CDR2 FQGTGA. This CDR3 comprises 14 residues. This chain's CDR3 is CASSLYSQPYEQCF. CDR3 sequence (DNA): TGTGCCAGCAGCCTATACAGTCAACCCTACGAGCAGTGCTTC.

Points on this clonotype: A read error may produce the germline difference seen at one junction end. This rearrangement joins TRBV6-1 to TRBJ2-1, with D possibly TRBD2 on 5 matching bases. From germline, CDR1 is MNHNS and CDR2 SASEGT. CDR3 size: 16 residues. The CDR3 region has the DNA TGTGCCAGCAGCGAAGGAGTAGTGGGAGCCTACAATGAGCAGTTCTTC. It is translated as CASSEGVVGAYNEQFF.

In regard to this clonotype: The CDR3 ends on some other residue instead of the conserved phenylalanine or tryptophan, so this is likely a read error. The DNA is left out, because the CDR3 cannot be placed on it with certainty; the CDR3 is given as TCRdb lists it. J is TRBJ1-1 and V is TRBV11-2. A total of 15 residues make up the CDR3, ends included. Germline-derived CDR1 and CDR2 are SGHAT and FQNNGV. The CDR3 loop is CASSRPAGGLTEAYC.